The 24 T cell receptor beta chains presented below share a single source sample, sequenced in a study of blood T cell repertoires in COVID-19. Sequencing used immunoSEQ multiplex PCR; TCRdb keeps in-frame clones, though not all of them. The sample yields 80,000 to 100,000 clones, roughly 80% seen once. The sequencing input was peripheral blood. These receptor sequences come from a woman older than 75 with active or convalescent COVID-19.

This clone was observed a few times. The V and J genes are TRBV7-2 and TRBJ2-7, with 7 bases matching TRBD1. This CDR3 region has 13 residues. After removal of 6 bases from V and 2 bases from J, the junction contained 4 bases not matched to a gene. Germline assignment: CDR1 SGHTA and CDR2 FQGNSA. The CDR3 sequence is CASRMTGTYEQYF. In nucleotides, the CDR3 is TGTGCCAGCAGGATGACAGGGACCTACGAGCAGTACTTC. Full variable domain (rest looked up from reference TRBV7-2 and TRBJ2-7): GAGVSQSPSNKVTEKGKDVELRCDPISGHTALYWYRQSLGQGLEFLIYFQGNSAPDKSGLPSDRFSAERTGGSVSTLTIQRTQQEDSAVYLCASRMTGTYEQYFGPGTRLTVT.

In its sample, this clone was seen once. V usage is TRBV7-9 and J usage is TRBJ2-5; the D is unclear. V was trimmed by 6 bases and J by 3 bases, leaving 17 bases between them. Germline V gene sequence: CDR1 SEHNR, CDR2 FQNEAQ (reference sequence). The CDR3 sequence is 15 residues long. CDR3 DNA: TGTGCCAGCAGGTCACAGTCTTGGTCTGAAGAGACCCAGTACTTC. Translation gives CASRSQSWSEETQYF.

CDR3: CAISVAGNQPQHF. The CDR3 DNA sequence: TGTGCCATCAGTGTCGCGGGCAATCAGCCCCAGCATTTT. This sequence joins TRBV10-3 and TRBJ1-5; D remains ambiguous. The V gene lost 4 bases and the J gene lost 2 bases, with 6 bases spanning the gap. This CDR3 is 13 amino acids long. Germline assignment: CDR1 ENHRY and CDR2 SYGVKD.

In DNA form, the CDR3 reads TGTGCCAGCAGTTTATCCCTGACAGGGGAGTTGGGGGGCTACACCTTC. Protein sequence: CASSLSLTGELGGYTF. The J gene is TRBJ1-2, the V gene TRBV28; TRBD1 aligns across 8 bases. CDR3 length equals 16 residues. Germline CDR1 and CDR2: MDHEN and SYDVKM. V trimming: 1 base; J trimming: 8 bases; junction bases outside the gene matches: 12.

At least ten counts were recorded for this clone. The chain has TRBV6-2 or TRBV6-3 and TRBJ1-5; a weak D match, TRBD1 (5 bases). Germline CDR1 MNHEY, CDR2 SVGEGT. Trimming pared 6 bases from V and 7 bases from J, leaving 13 bases between. CDR3 length equals 13 residues. CDR3 sequence: CASSKRGGQPQHF. CDR3 coding DNA: TGTGCCAGCAGCAAAAGGGGAGGGCAGCCCCAGCATTTT.

The chain has TRBV4-1 and TRBJ1-4, with 8 bases aligning to TRBD1. The CDR3 is 13 amino acids. J gave up 6 bases and V 4 bases, and 1 base lay outside the gene matches. Looked up from germline, CDR1 is MGHRA and CDR2 is YSYEKL. The CDR3 here is CASSLQGDEKLFF. CDR3 sequence (DNA): TGCGCCAGCAGCCTACAGGGGGATGAAAAACTGTTTTTT.

Comments on this clone: This CDR3 is also generated by other DNA sequences in the sample. The gene calls are TRBV7-2 and TRBJ2-7, with 13 bases lining up with TRBD2. J was trimmed by 1 base and V by 5 bases; bases with no gene match: 2. CDR3 length: 15 amino acids. Per the germline V gene, CDR1 is SGHTA and CDR2 is FQGNSA. The CDR3 region has the DNA TGTGCCAGCAGCCCGGGACTAGCGGGATCCTACGAGCAGTACTTC. Protein sequence: CASSPGLAGSYEQYF.

In its sample, this clone was seen a few times. The chain links TRBV3-1 (or the pseudogene TRBV3-2) to TRBJ1-2, with D perhaps TRBD1 (5 bases). V was trimmed by 1 base and J by 5 bases, leaving 14 bases between them. Per the germline V gene, CDR1 is LGHDT and CDR2 is YNNKEL (reference sequence). CDR3 size: 15 residues. The CDR3 is CASSQGAGNVYGYTF. The CDR3, as DNA: TGTGCCAGCAGCCAAGGAGCAGGGAACGTTTATGGCTACACCTTC.

This sequence joins TRBV3-1 (or the pseudogene TRBV3-2) and TRBJ1-1; D ambiguous. The germline V gene encodes CDR1 LGHDT and CDR2 YNNKEL (reference sequence). The CDR3 has 15 amino acids. Between the trimmed V and J ends, which lost 3 bases and 5 bases, there was a span of 16 bases. CDR3 sequence (DNA): TGTGCCAGCAGCCACGGCCCCCGGGTAGATACTGAAGCTTTCTTT. This codes for CASSHGPRVDTEAFF.

The genes are TRBV10-3 and TRBJ1-1; D ambiguous. The length of the CDR3 is 13 residues. Germline-derived CDR1 and CDR2 are ENHRY and SYGVKD. V lost 3 bases and J lost 2, with 7 bases in between. CDR3 loop: CAISERQNTEAFF. In nucleotides, the CDR3 is TGTGCCATCAGTGAAAGACAAAACACTGAAGCTTTCTTT.

The chain has TRBV6-5 and TRBJ2-3; 9 bases map to TRBD2. Germline lookup yields CDR1 MNHEY and CDR2 SVGAGI. With 2 bases clipped from V and 5 bases from J, the junction kept 8 bases outside the gene matches. The CDR3 consists of 16 residues. CDR3 sequence (DNA): TGTGCCAGCAGTTACACGGGGCGGGGGGGCATAGATACGCAGTATTTT. Translated, it gives CASSYTGRGGIDTQYF.

The chain joins TRBV5-8 to TRBJ2-2, with TRBD2 identical over 9 bases. Trimming at V came to 0 bases and at J to 7 bases, leaving 7 bases not matched to a gene. Germline V lookup: CDR1 SGHTS, CDR2 YDEGEE. The length of the CDR3 is 16 residues. The CDR3 loop is CASSLALAGAGGELFF. CDR3 coding DNA: TGTGCCAGCAGCTTGGCGTTAGCGGGAGCAGGCGGGGAGCTGTTTTTT.

The CDR3 here is CASSPTGVAKNIQYF. CDR3 in DNA: TGTGCCAGCAGCCCCACGGGGGTAGCCAAAAACATTCAGTACTTC. The chain joins TRBV7-3 to TRBJ2-4, with D possibly TRBD2 on 6 matching bases. Germline loops: CDR1 SGHTA, CDR2 FQGTGA. The V end lost 5 bases, the J end lost 0 bases, and 11 bases lay between the germline ends. The CDR3 length is 15 residues.

The chain couples TRBV5-6 to TRBJ1-1; D uncertain. The CDR3 runs to 14 residues. CDR1 is SGHDT, CDR2 YYEEEE, per germline. The ends were cut back, 7 bases at V and 6 bases at J, with 19 bases in the middle. CDR3 in amino acids: CASREGYAAAEAFF. The CDR3 coding sequence is TGTGCCAGCCGGGAGGGTTATGCGGCCGCTGAAGCTTTCTTT.

This chain uses TRBV6-6 with TRBJ1-1; no definite D call. The CDR3 has 11 residues. The V end was cut by 6 bases, the J end by 3 bases, with 5 bases between. The germline CDR1 and CDR2 sequences are MNHNY and SVGAGI (reference sequence). The CDR3, as DNA: TGTGCCAGCAGCCCGTACACTGAAGCTTTCTTT. Translating gives CASSPYTEAFF.

This sequence joins TRBV7-2 and TRBJ2-1, with D maybe TRBD2 (6 bases). There are 17 residues in the CDR3. V was clipped by 1 base and J by 7 bases, with 20 bases between them. CDR1 is SGHTA, CDR2 FQGNSA, per germline. The chain's CDR3 is CASSLEVSRRDGNEQFF. CDR3 DNA sequence: TGTGCCAGCAGCTTAGAGGTCTCGCGGCGGGATGGGAATGAGCAGTTCTTC.

The rearrangement uses TRBV5-4 and TRBJ2-6, with D unclear. This CDR3 region has 18 residues. The V gene lost 1 base and the J gene lost 4 bases, with 18 bases spanning the gap. CDR1 is SGHNT, CDR2 YYREEE, per germline (reference sequence). The CDR3: CASSLLFSSSVGANVLTF. Here the CDR3 DNA reads TGTGCCAGCAGCTTGCTTTTTAGCTCCTCCGTAGGGGCCAACGTCCTGACTTTC.

DNA of the CDR3: TGCAGTGCTCGTGGACAGGGGGCAGATACGCAGTATTTT. Amino acids: CSARGQGADTQYF. The rearrangement joins TRBV20-1 to TRBJ2-3; 10 positions match TRBD1. V lost 5 bases, J lost 4 bases, and 3 bases stayed unmatched. This CDR3 contains 13 residues. CDR1 DFQATT and CDR2 SNEGSKA come from the germline V gene (reference sequence).

The gene calls are TRBV28 and TRBJ1-5, with D unclear. CDR1 MDHEN and CDR2 SYDVKM come from the germline V gene. Trimming shortened V by 3 bases and J by 5 bases, and 11 bases separated the two germline ends. The CDR3 has 14 residues. This chain's CDR3 is CASSFAGLDQPQHF. CDR3 DNA sequence: TGTGCCAGCAGTTTTGCGGGGTTAGATCAGCCCCAGCATTTT.

The chain employs TRBV4-1 and TRBJ1-5; D is ambiguous. Per germline, CDR1 MGHRA and CDR2 YSYEKL. CDR3 length equals 19 residues. The V gene lost 2 bases and the J gene lost 4 bases, with 24 bases spanning the gap. The CDR3 DNA is TGCGCCAGCAGCCAATCCCCGCCCGAGGCCCGGGTGGGTAATCAGCCCCAGCATTTT. Translation gives CASSQSPPEARVGNQPQHF.

DNA of the CDR3: TGTGCCAGTAGTATTATCGGGAGTAGGACCGGGGAGCTGTTTTTT. Its protein product is CASSIIGSRTGELFF. This sequence joins TRBV19 and TRBJ2-2; D is perhaps TRBD2 (6 bases). The CDR3 runs 15 residues. Germline CDR1 is LNHDA and CDR2 is SQIVND (reference sequence). V was clipped by 3 bases and J by 5 bases, with 13 bases between them.

CDR3: CASSRGQGTWSNQPQHF. CDR3 coding DNA: TGTGCCAGCAGCCGCGGACAGGGGACTTGGAGTAATCAGCCCCAGCATTTT. The V gene is TRBV28, the J gene TRBJ1-5; 9 positions match TRBD1. V gave up 6 bases and J gave up 4 bases; unmatched junction bases: 13. Germline CDR1 reads MDHEN; CDR2 reads SYDVKM. The CDR3 is 17 amino acids. Using reference TRBV28 and TRBJ1-5 for the parts outside the CDR3, the full variable domain is DVKVTQSSRYLVKRTGEKVFLECVQDMDHENMFWYRQDPGLGLRLIYFSYDVKMKEKGDIPEGYSVSREKKERFSLILESASTNQTSMYLCASSRGQGTWSNQPQHFGDGTRLSIL.

The chain links TRBV7-9 to TRBJ1-1; D may be TRBD1 (5 bases). V gave up 5 bases and J gave up 8 bases, with 21 bases separating them. The CDR3 totals 15 residues. CDR1 is SEHNR and CDR2 is FQNEAQ in the germline V gene (reference sequence). CDR3 loop: CASSLGRAGLGEAFF. In nucleotides, the CDR3 is TGTGCCAGCAGCCTGGGTCGGGCAGGGTTAGGCGAAGCTTTCTTT.

V is TRBV10-3 and J is TRBJ2-3; D perhaps matches TRBD1 (5 bases). The germline CDR1 and CDR2 sequences are ENHRY and SYGVKD. The CDR3 totals 15 residues. The germline V and J ends were trimmed by 6 bases and 0 bases, with 13 bases remaining between them. The CDR3 region has the DNA TGTGCCATCAGCTACGACAGTTTGAGCACAGATACGCAGTATTTT. Translation gives CAISYDSLSTDTQYF.